This passage covers 5 T cell receptor beta chains from one sample sequenced in a study of T cells in tumors after PD-1 blockade. Produced via immunoSEQ multiplex PCR; TCRdb's table is partial and in-frame only. The repertoire has fewer than 50,000 clones, 65% to 85% of them found once; the top ten carry about 4%. Sample: PBMCs, taken before anti-PD-1 treatment. The receptor source for this set is a human donor with basal cell carcinoma.

The V and J genes are TRBV7-2 and TRBJ1-1; 7 bases map to TRBD1. Trimming at V came to 1 base and at J to 0 bases, leaving 2 bases not matched to a gene. In germline, CDR1 is SGHTA, CDR2 FQGNSA. The CDR3 consists of 15 residues. CDR3 amino acids: CASSLGDRVNTEAFF. The CDR3 nucleotides are TGTGCCAGCAGCTTAGGTGACAGGGTGAACACTGAAGCTTTCTTT. Drawing the rest from reference TRBV7-2 and TRBJ1-1, the complete variable domain is GAGVSQSPSNKVTEKGKDVELRCDPISGHTALYWYRQSLGQGLEFLIYFQGNSAPDKSGLPSDRFSAERTGGSVSTLTIQRTQQEDSAVYLCASSLGDRVNTEAFFGQGTRLTVV.

The chain links TRBV2 to TRBJ1-1, with D perhaps matching TRBD1 (6 bases). Deletions cut 6 bases from V and 0 bases from J, with 14 bases between. The CDR3 has 15 amino acids. CDR1 is SNHLY, CDR2 FYNNEI, per germline. CDR3 nucleotide sequence: TGTGCCAGCAGGGTACGGGACAAAGTGAACACTGAAGCTTTCTTT. It codes for CASRVRDKVNTEAFF.

This chain's CDR3 is CASSLSTSSYEQYF. As DNA, the CDR3 is TGTGCCAGCAGTTTATCGACCTCCTCCTACGAGCAGTACTTC. The chain recombines TRBV27 with TRBJ2-7; the D is unclear. The germline V gene has CDR1 MNHEY and CDR2 SMNVEV (reference sequence). The CDR3 totals 14 residues. The V gene lost 0 bases and the J gene lost 0 bases, with 6 bases spanning the gap.

This chain joins TRBV6-5 and TRBJ1-3; unclear D gene. Trimming stripped 6 bases from V and 3 bases from J, with 12 bases between. Per the germline V gene, CDR1 is MNHEY and CDR2 is SVGAGI. The CDR3 is made up of 14 amino acids. The CDR3 DNA sequence: TGTGCCAGCAGCCAGAACCTAGGTGGAAACACCATATATTTT. Residues: CASSQNLGGNTIYF.

The V gene is TRBV28, the J gene TRBJ1-6; TRBD1 matches at 7 bases. Germline loops: CDR1 MDHEN, CDR2 SYDVKM. The ends lost 6 bases at V and 7 bases at J; junction bases unmatched: 9. CDR3 length: 15 amino acids. CDR3 sequence (DNA): TGTGCCAGCAGCTTCAACAGGGGAGTAAATTCACCCCTCCACTTT. Its translation: CASSFNRGVNSPLHF.